This TCR beta chain was sequenced in a study of identical twins. Every one of the donors was a healthy Caucasian. cDNA carried unique molecular identifiers, and a universal primer site was added by template switching. MiXCR was run by TCRdb on the 5' RACE reads, yielding one entry per CDR3 protein. The sample yields a few hundred thousand distinct CDR3 sequences, roughly 8.6% seen once. This clonotype came up a few times. The CDR3 contains 15 residues. After removal of 1 base from V and 5 bases from J, the junction contained 7 bases not matched to a gene. The germline V gene encodes CDR1 DFQATT and CDR2 SNEGSKA (reference sequence). These data also featured in a second study, about yellow fever vaccine responses in identical twins. From that paper: Each twin's T cell response to the vaccine was reported to look partly convergent and partly personalized.

The chain is built from TRBV20-1 and TRBJ2-3; 9 nucleotides line up with TRBD2. This TCR derives from a woman between 18 and 29 years old in good health. The source material was memory (CD45RO+) T cells sorted from blood. CDR3 DNA sequence: TGCAGTGCTAGAGGGCTAGCGGGAAGGGGAGATACGCAGTATTTT. It encodes CSARGLAGRGDTQYF.